The next 23 T cell receptor beta chains were all read from a single sample in a study of blood T cell repertoires in COVID-19. Sequenced by immunoSEQ multiplex PCR; TCRdb stores in-frame clones only, minus some. The sample consists of roughly 250,000 clones, 82% of them appearing once. Sample: peripheral blood. The receptor source for this set is a woman aged 80 or older with active or convalescent COVID-19.

About this clone: Other DNA sequences from this sample encode an identical CDR3 as well. V and J are TRBV2 and TRBJ1-4; 9 positions agree with TRBD1. Germline CDR1 and CDR2: SNHLY and FYNNEI. With V trimmed by 8 bases and J by 5 bases, 3 bases remained unmatched. This CDR3 comprises 13 residues. The CDR3 coding sequence is TGTGCCAGCGCCGGGACAGGGAATGAAAAACTGTTTTTT. This translates into CASAGTGNEKLFF.

The V and J genes are TRBV28 and TRBJ2-7; 8 positions match TRBD1. Looked up from germline, CDR1 is MDHEN and CDR2 is SYDVKM. This CDR3 contains 14 residues. The CDR3 reads CHTYRQGSLNEQYF. In nucleotides, the CDR3 is TGTCACACCTACCGACAGGGGTCTTTGAACGAGCAGTACTTC.

The rearrangement links TRBV10-2 to TRBJ2-1; 9 nucleotides match TRBD1. Germline values: CDR1 WSHSY, CDR2 SAAADI. V gave up 4 bases and J gave up 4 bases; unmatched junction bases: 5. The CDR3 is 15 residues long. CDR3 protein: CASSAGTGTYNEQFF. The CDR3 DNA sequence: TGCGCCAGCAGTGCAGGGACAGGGACATACAATGAGCAGTTCTTC.

This clone has a single count. The chain has TRBV5-4 and TRBJ2-7; maybe TRBD1 (6 bases). The CDR3 runs to 15 residues. The germline V gene has CDR1 SGHNT and CDR2 YYREEE (reference sequence). V lost 4 bases and J 3 bases, leaving 17 bases between the germline ends. In DNA, the CDR3 is TGTGCCAGCAGCATAGATCAGGGGAGACTCTACGAGCAGTACTTC. It yields the protein CASSIDQGRLYEQYF.

The chain employs TRBV7-9 and TRBJ2-7, with unresolved D. The V gene's germline CDR1 is SEHNR and CDR2 FQNEAQ (reference sequence). With 0 bases removed from V and 2 bases from J, the gap between germline ends came to 14 bases. This CDR3 is 16 amino acids long. CDR3 nucleotides: TGTGCCAGCAGCTTAGCCTACCGCGAAGGAGCCTACGAGCAGTACTTC. Its protein is CASSLAYREGAYEQYF.

The chain is built from TRBV18 and TRBJ2-1; a weak D match, TRBD1 (6 bases). V was clipped by 3 bases and J by 9 bases, with 18 bases between them. Germline V gene lookup returns CDR1 KGHSH and CDR2 LQKENI. This CDR3 region has 15 residues. The CDR3 spells CASSPQGLGVIEQFF. As DNA, the CDR3 is TGTGCCAGCTCACCCCAGGGGCTCGGTGTGATTGAGCAGTTCTTC.

The chain is built from TRBV19 and TRBJ1-3; 12 bases fit TRBD1. The CDR3 is 18 amino acids. Per germline, CDR1 LNHDA and CDR2 SQIVND (reference sequence). With V trimmed by 4 bases and J by 1 base, 8 bases remained unmatched. The CDR3, as DNA: TGTGCCAGTAGTAAACCTCCGGGACAGGGGGCATCTGGAAACACCATATATTTT. Encoded protein: CASSKPPGQGASGNTIYF.

This chain joins TRBV4-1 and TRBJ1-1; 9 bases match TRBD1. The J segment lost 11 bases and the V segment lost 4 bases, leaving 11 bases of the junction unmatched. Germline V CDR1 and CDR2: MGHRA, YSYEKL. This CDR3 is built from 14 residues. CDR3 sequence reads: CASSLVPGQGRAFF. In DNA, the CDR3 is TGCGCCAGCAGCCTTGTCCCGGGACAGGGTAGGGCTTTCTTT.

CDR3 nucleotide sequence: TGTGCCAGCAGCCCACCGGGACAGGGTTCGTCCTACGAGCAGTACTTC. Protein product: CASSPPGQGSSYEQYF. The rearrangement links TRBV28 to TRBJ2-7, with TRBD1 matching over 9 bases. Germline CDR1 is MDHEN and CDR2 is SYDVKM. The CDR3 runs 16 residues. V dropped 6 bases and J dropped 1; count of bases not matched to a gene: 10.

The chain carries TRBV28 and TRBJ2-2; 8 bases agree with TRBD1. Germline CDR1 MDHEN, CDR2 SYDVKM. The CDR3 has 13 amino acids. The trim removed 6 bases at V and 5 bases at J, leaving 2 bases unmatched. The CDR3 DNA follows: TGTGCCAGCAGATGGACAGGGACCGGGGAGCTGTTTTTT. This encodes CASRWTGTGELFF.

CDR3 region: CASSKGAIQPQHF. DNA of the CDR3: TGTGCCAGTAGTAAAGGGGCTATTCAGCCCCAGCATTTT. This chain links TRBV19 with TRBJ1-5; perhaps TRBD1 as D (5 bases). The V and J ends lost 4 bases and 6 bases respectively, with 10 bases between them. The length of the CDR3 is 13 residues. Looked up from germline, CDR1 is LNHDA and CDR2 is SQIVND (reference sequence).

J is TRBJ2-2 and V is TRBV19; TRBD1 aligns across 8 bases. Germline CDR1 LNHDA, CDR2 SQIVND (reference sequence). V lost 6 bases to trimming and J lost 2 bases; unmatched junction nucleotides: 5. The CDR3 consists of 15 residues. DNA for the CDR3: TGTGCCAGTAGGGCGGACAGGGTTAACACCGGGGAGCTGTTTTTT. This codes for CASRADRVNTGELFF.

This clone was observed once. CDR3 region: CAWSGRSGGTQYF. Here the CDR3 DNA reads TGTGCCTGGAGTGGGCGGAGCGGCGGGACCCAGTACTTC. The chain joins TRBV30 to TRBJ2-5, with D tentatively TRBD2 (5 bases). The CDR3 is 13 residues long. Looked up from germline, CDR1 is GTSNPN and CDR2 is SVGIG (reference sequence). Trimming pared 1 base from V and 7 bases from J, leaving 13 bases between.

V and J are TRBV28 and TRBJ1-1, with D hard to call. V gave up 2 bases and J gave up 1 base, with 11 bases separating them. The CDR3 spans 15 residues. CDR1 and CDR2 (germline): MDHEN, SYDVKM. The CDR3 spells CASSLITGSNTEAFF. DNA of the CDR3: TGTGCCAGCAGTTTAATTACCGGGTCGAACACTGAAGCTTTCTTT.

This clone was seen a handful of times. The chain links TRBV6-1 to TRBJ1-5, with TRBD1 as a possible D gene (5 bases). Trimming took 2 bases from V and 9 from J, leaving 14 bases between them. The CDR3 sequence is 14 residues long. Germline V gene sequence: CDR1 MNHNS, CDR2 SASEGT. The CDR3 DNA is TGTGCCAGCAGTGAAAGCAGGGCCGATGGGCCCCAGCATTTT. Encoded protein: CASSESRADGPQHF.

The V gene is TRBV10-3, the J gene TRBJ2-1, with D uncertain. From germline, CDR1 is ENHRY and CDR2 SYGVKD. V was shortened by 3 bases and J by 4 bases, with 7 bases between the two germline ends. This CDR3 contains 13 residues. The DNA for the CDR3 is TGTGCCATCAGTGACAGGATTTACAATGAGCAGTTCTTC. Protein: CAISDRIYNEQFF.

The rearrangement uses TRBV7-9 and TRBJ2-5, with D possibly being TRBD1 or TRBD2 (6 bases each). Trimming stripped 5 bases from V and 2 bases from J, with 15 bases between. This CDR3 spans 15 amino acids. Germline V gives CDR1 SEHNR, CDR2 FQNEAQ (reference sequence). CDR3 in amino acids: CASSLGGQRQETQYF. The CDR3 DNA reads TGTGCCAGCAGCCTAGGGGGGCAGAGGCAAGAGACCCAGTACTTC.

The rearrangement joins TRBV27 to TRBJ2-1, with D perhaps matching TRBD1 (6 bases). CDR1 and CDR2 (germline): MNHEY, SMNVEV (reference sequence). V was cut by 4 bases and J by 3 bases, with 31 bases left in between. CDR3 size: 21 residues. The CDR3 coding sequence is TGTGCCAGCAGTTCGACAACCGGGACAAGGAGACTCCCCACATACTACAATGAGCAGTTCTTC. The encoded protein is CASSSTTGTRRLPTYYNEQFF.

This chain uses TRBV6-4 with TRBJ1-5; 7 bases agree with TRBD1. Germline assignment: CDR1 MRHNA and CDR2 SNTAGT. The trim removed 9 bases at V and 3 bases at J, leaving 14 bases unmatched. This CDR3 comprises 16 residues. The CDR3 here is CARREGDSWNNQPQHF. CDR3 bases: TGTGCCAGACGGGAAGGGGACAGCTGGAACAATCAGCCCCAGCATTTT.

As to this clone: A junction end diverges from the germline sequence, so it may reflect a read error. The chain recombines TRBV7-7 with TRBJ2-2; 16 bases are a match to TRBD2. The CDR3 runs to 20 residues. Per the germline V gene, CDR1 is SSHAT and CDR2 is FNYEAQ (reference sequence). The CDR3 protein is CASSSRVPGLAGGPTGELFF. The DNA of the CDR3 is TGTGCTAGCAGCTCCCGAGTCCCGGGACTAGCGGGAGGGCCAACTGGGGAGCTGTTTTTT.

The V gene is TRBV24-1, the J gene TRBJ1-1; D is perhaps TRBD1 (6 bases). The CDR3 loop spans 12 amino acids. The ends were cut back, 1 base at V and 9 bases at J, with 8 bases in the middle. Germline V gene sequence: CDR1 KGHDR, CDR2 SFDVKD. The CDR3 loop reads CATSDFGGQAFF. The CDR3 nucleotides are TGTGCCACCAGTGATTTCGGGGGGCAAGCTTTCTTT.

The V call is TRBV6-6, the J call TRBJ1-5; a weak D match, TRBD1 (5 bases). CDR1 is MNHNY and CDR2 is SVGAGI in the germline V gene (reference sequence). V lost 1 base to trimming and J lost 6 bases, with 16 bases between them. This CDR3 is built from 16 residues. The CDR3 nucleotides are TGTGCCAGCAGTTACTATGGCAGGGAAATCGGTCAGCCCCAGCATTTT. This encodes CASSYYGREIGQPQHF.

The J gene is TRBJ2-7, the V gene TRBV6-6; unclear D gene. Germline V CDR1 and CDR2: MNHNY, SVGAGI (reference sequence). Trimming removed 6 bases from V and 6 bases from J, with 21 bases in between. This CDR3 spans 15 amino acids. In nucleotides, the CDR3 is TGTGCCAGCAGCCAAGCCTCAACGGAGTTTCGCGAGCAGTACTTC. This codes for CASSQASTEFREQYF.